Listed below are T cell receptor beta chains from one sample, sequenced in a study of shared clonotypes between healthy human individuals. Assay used: immunoSEQ multiplex PCR; TCRdb lists only in-frame clones, some missing. The sample carries about 2.1 million clones, 93% recorded once. The source material was naive CD8+ T cells from PBMCs. The receptors shown here come from a man aged 18-30 years in good health. Some clones in this sample may be carry-over from other donors' samples. Both conserved end residues are trimmed from each CDR3. The D gene is left open where the match is weak.

V gene	D gene	CDR3 protein
TRBV7-6	.	ASSLGGRLTPDTQY
TRBV6-5	.	ASSESGDGTQY
TRBV7-9	.	ASSPTWNEQF
TRBV4-1	TRBD2	ASSRTLLAADYEQY
TRBV9	TRBD1	ASSEGTGGVTEAF
TRBV5-1	TRBD2	ASSPGERESTDTQY
TRBV13	TRBD2	ASSPTSGRAYEQY
TRBV5-4	TRBD1	ASSLVPDRANYGYT
TRBV4-3	TRBD1	ASSQHFRGHTEAF
TRBV19	.	ASSPQGPYEQY
TRBV9	TRBD2	ASSVSLAEANTGELF
TRBV10-3	.	AISESPGDAQETQY
TRBV28	TRBD1	ASTGQGDSYEQY
TRBV29-1	.	SALDGRTDTQY
TRBV5-1	.	ASSLFSGGVGGELF
TRBV9	TRBD1	ASSLIRGLNTEAF
TRBV13	TRBD1	ASSATGGRADTQY
TRBV19	TRBD2	ASSPGLAGGGSYNEQF